Following are 26 T cell receptor beta chains from one sample sequenced in a study of blood T cell repertoires in COVID-19. Sequencing used immunoSEQ multiplex PCR; TCRdb keeps in-frame clones, though not all of them. Here the sample spans hundreds of thousands of clones, 80% to 90% being singletons. Sequencing was done on a sample of PBMCs or T cells enriched from blood (not recorded which). The receptors here all came from a woman in her twenties or thirties who had been exposed to COVID-19.

The genes are TRBV29-1 and TRBJ2-7; 7 bases fit TRBD2. V lost 6 bases to trimming and J lost 4 bases; unmatched junction nucleotides: 18. The CDR3 extends over 16 amino acids. The germline gives CDR1 SQVTM, CDR2 ANQGSEA. The chain's CDR3 is CSVQTSQRPLGYEQYF. For the CDR3, the DNA is TGCAGCGTCCAGACTAGCCAAAGGCCGCTCGGGTACGAGCAGTACTTC.

The count of this clone is one. V usage is TRBV7-6 and J usage is TRBJ2-7; D perhaps matches TRBD1 (5 bases). Germline values: CDR1 SGHVS, CDR2 FNYEAQ. The CDR3 loop spans 14 amino acids. V lost 3 bases and J lost 0, with 9 bases in between. CDR3 loop: CASSLDMSSYEQYF. For the CDR3, the DNA is TGTGCCAGCAGCTTGGACATGAGCTCCTACGAGCAGTACTTC.

The CDR3 loop reads CASSEAGPVRPQHF. The CDR3, as DNA: TGTGCCAGCAGTGAAGCGGGGCCTGTACGGCCCCAGCATTTT. V usage is TRBV2 and J usage is TRBJ1-5; maybe TRBD1 (5 bases). Germline CDR1 SNHLY, CDR2 FYNNEI. V gave up 0 bases and J gave up 9 bases, with 12 bases separating them. The CDR3 is 14 amino acids.

A few counts support this clone. The DNA is left out, because the CDR3 cannot be placed on it with certainty; the CDR3 is given as TCRdb lists it. The chain has TRBV28 and TRBJ1-2. The length of the CDR3 is 13 amino acids, counting both ends. CDR1 and CDR2 (germline): MDHEN, SYDVKM. The CDR3: CASTSALRRGYTF.

This clone was observed a few times. The chain combines TRBV24-1 with TRBJ1-1, with D possibly being TRBD1 (6 bases). Germline V gene data show CDR1 as KGHDR and CDR2 as SFDVKD. The CDR3 totals 13 residues. Trimming pared 9 bases from V and 6 bases from J, leaving 16 bases between. CDR3 nucleotides: TGTGCCACCGGGAGGGGGGATTCCCCTGAAGCTTTCTTT. It specifies CATGRGDSPEAFF.

V and J are TRBV11-2 and TRBJ1-4, with 8 bases that match TRBD1. Unmatched junction bases numbered 9, after V lost 1 base and J lost 8 bases. In germline, CDR1 is SGHAT, CDR2 FQNNGV. The CDR3 is 16 residues long. CDR3 protein: CASSLAPQGGVEKLFF. For the CDR3, the DNA is TGTGCCAGCAGCTTAGCCCCACAGGGGGGAGTGGAAAAACTGTTTTTT.

The V and J genes are TRBV4-2 and TRBJ2-1; the match to TRBD2 covers 12 bases. This CDR3 comprises 15 residues. With V trimmed by 6 bases and J by 8 bases, 8 bases remained unmatched. Germline V CDR1 and CDR2: LGHNA, YNFKEQ. The DNA of the CDR3 is TGTGCCAGCAGTACTCTAGCGGGGGGGCCCTATGAGCAGTTCTTC. Its protein is CASSTLAGGPYEQFF.

This rearrangement joins TRBV13 to TRBJ1-2; D is unclear. Trimming took off 1 base at V and 3 bases at J, with 6 bases between the two ends. This CDR3 spans 13 amino acids. The germline gives CDR1 PRHDT, CDR2 FYEKMQ (reference sequence). The DNA for the CDR3 is TGTGCCAGCAGCTTAGAGAGGGACTATGGCTACACCTTC. Its protein is CASSLERDYGYTF.

This clone has a count of ten or more. The gene calls are TRBV19 and TRBJ1-2, with 11 bases matching TRBD1. Looked up from germline, CDR1 is LNHDA and CDR2 is SQIVND (reference sequence). With 5 bases clipped from V and 4 bases from J, the junction kept 6 bases outside the gene matches. The CDR3 contains 15 residues. CDR3 region: CASSQDRGRVYGYTF. As DNA, the CDR3 is TGTGCCAGTAGTCAGGACAGGGGGCGCGTCTATGGCTACACCTTC.

V usage is TRBV6-5 and J usage is TRBJ2-1, with a weak D call TRBD1 (8 bases). Germline lookup yields CDR1 MNHEY and CDR2 SVGAGI. The CDR3 covers 15 residues. V lost 6 bases, J lost 3 bases, and 15 bases lay in between. The CDR3 spells CASRLNRGGYNEQFF. CDR3 in DNA: TGTGCCAGCAGGCTAAACAGGGGGGGCTACAATGAGCAGTTCTTC.

The J gene is TRBJ2-7, the V gene TRBV11-2; 12 positions agree with TRBD2. The CDR3 is made up of 15 amino acids. Germline V CDR1 and CDR2: SGHAT, FQNNGV. V trimming: 5 bases; J trimming: 4 bases; junction bases outside the gene matches: 6. CDR3 in amino acids: CASSPSTSGGYEQYF. The CDR3 DNA is TGTGCCAGCAGCCCTTCGACTAGCGGGGGTTACGAGCAGTACTTC.

The chain carries TRBV7-8 and TRBJ1-5, with 8 bases identical to TRBD1. CDR3 length: 17 amino acids. J was trimmed by 0 bases and V by 0 bases; bases with no gene match: 4. From germline, CDR1 is SGHVS and CDR2 FQNEAQ. The CDR3 DNA is TGTGCCAGCAGCTTAGCAATCGGACAGGGTAGCAATCAGCCCCAGCATTTT. Its protein product is CASSLAIGQGSNQPQHF.

The V gene is TRBV5-1, the J gene TRBJ2-3; D might be TRBD2 (5 bases). This CDR3 region has 15 residues. V lost 0 bases to trimming and J lost 0 bases, with 8 bases between them. CDR1 SGHRS and CDR2 YFSETQ come from the germline V gene. CDR3 residues: CASSLDGESTDTQYF. Written as DNA, the CDR3 is TGCGCCAGCAGCTTGGACGGGGAAAGCACAGATACGCAGTATTTT.

This chain links TRBV5-3 with TRBJ1-6, with TRBD1 matching over 8 bases. TRBV5-3 falls under the ORF class, with uncertain function. CDR3 length: 18 residues. V shed 0 bases, J shed 0 bases, and the junction held 5 bases outside the gene matches. Written as DNA, the CDR3 is TGTGCCAGAAGCTTGGAGACAGGGGTAAGCTCCTATAATTCACCCCTCCACTTT. Translation: CARSLETGVSSYNSPLHF.

A note on this clone: Other nucleotide sequences from this sample produce the same CDR3. CDR3 sequence (DNA): TGCGCCAGCAGCTTGGGGGCAATGAACACTGAAGCTTTCTTT. Translation gives CASSLGAMNTEAFF. The genes are TRBV5-1 and TRBJ1-1; no clear D gene. Trimming pared 0 bases from V and 0 bases from J, leaving 6 bases between. The CDR3 length is 14 residues. Germline CDR1 is SGHRS and CDR2 is YFSETQ.

This chain links TRBV30 with TRBJ2-1; D not certain. The V end was cut by 8 bases, the J end by 0 bases, with 5 bases between. The CDR3 runs 11 residues. Germline lookup yields CDR1 GTSNPN and CDR2 SVGIG (reference sequence). The CDR3 nucleotides are TGTGCCCTATTCTCCTACAATGAGCAGTTCTTC. It codes for CALFSYNEQFF.

This CDR3 is CASSHGGQGGYGYTF. As DNA, the CDR3 is TGTGCCAGCAGCCATGGTGGACAGGGGGGCTATGGCTACACCTTC. The genes are TRBV3-1 (or the pseudogene TRBV3-2) and TRBJ1-2; 10 nucleotides line up with TRBD1. The CDR3 covers 15 residues. The germline V gene encodes CDR1 LGHDT and CDR2 YNNKEL (reference sequence). The junction had 5 bases not matched to a gene; V was cut back by 3 bases and J by 4 bases.

In this sample, this clone turned up a few times. V is TRBV24-1 and J is TRBJ1-2; D may be TRBD1 (5 bases). V lost 4 bases to trimming and J lost 6 bases, with 8 bases between them. This CDR3 comprises 12 residues. Per germline, CDR1 KGHDR and CDR2 SFDVKD. DNA of the CDR3: TGTGCCACCAGTGACAGGGTTAATGGCTACACCTTC. This sequence encodes CATSDRVNGYTF.

The chain uses TRBV19 and TRBJ2-7; perhaps TRBD2 as D (6 bases). V was pared by 1 base and J by 0 bases, with 7 bases between. The CDR3 spans 14 residues. CDR1 and CDR2 from the germline V gene are LNHDA and SQIVND (reference sequence). CDR3 region: CASSIAGDSYEQYF. Written as DNA, the CDR3 is TGTGCCAGTAGTATAGCGGGGGACTCCTACGAGCAGTACTTC.

The gene calls are TRBV10-3 and TRBJ2-3; D is possibly TRBD2 (7 bases). The germline V and J ends were trimmed by 10 bases and 0 bases, with 14 bases remaining between them. CDR1 ENHRY and CDR2 SYGVKD come from the germline V gene. The CDR3 runs to 14 residues. The CDR3 coding sequence is TGTGCCACCTCGAAGGGGGGGAGCACAGATACGCAGTATTTT. It yields the protein CATSKGGSTDTQYF.

This rearrangement joins TRBV2 to TRBJ1-2, with D possibly matching TRBD1 (6 bases). The germline V gene has CDR1 SNHLY and CDR2 FYNNEI. The ends were cut back, 5 bases at V and 5 bases at J, with 18 bases in the middle. The CDR3 has 15 amino acids. CDR3 sequence: CASSTYGQPFYGYTF. In DNA form, the CDR3 reads TGTGCCAGCAGTACCTATGGACAGCCGTTTTATGGCTACACCTTC.

The rearrangement uses TRBV14 and TRBJ2-7; 9 bases match TRBD1. The CDR3 runs 18 residues. Per germline, CDR1 SGHDN and CDR2 FVKESK. After removal of 4 bases from V and 3 bases from J, the junction contained 16 bases not matched to a gene. As DNA, the CDR3 is TGTGCCAGCAGCCCACCCGGGACAGGGACAGGGAGATACTACGAGCAGTACTTC. Translation: CASSPPGTGTGRYYEQYF.

The count of this clone is one. This rearrangement joins TRBV24-1 to TRBJ1-2; D possibly corresponds to TRBD1 (5 bases). The V gene's germline CDR1 is KGHDR and CDR2 SFDVKD. V lost 4 bases, J lost 8 bases, and 16 bases lay in between. There are 14 residues in the CDR3. CDR3 nucleotide sequence: TGTGCCACCAGTGACACGGGACTTTTCGCCGGCTACACCTTC. It yields the protein CATSDTGLFAGYTF.

This chain joins TRBV5-1 and TRBJ1-2; 8 bases fit TRBD1. Germline lookup yields CDR1 SGHRS and CDR2 YFSETQ. This CDR3 has 13 residues. V shed 2 bases, J shed 4 bases, and the junction held 1 base outside the gene matches. CDR3 coding DNA: TGCGCCAGCAGCTTACAGGGGGTCTATGGCTACACCTTC. Amino acids: CASSLQGVYGYTF.

This chain links TRBV2 with TRBJ1-2; D unclear. V lost 2 bases to trimming and J lost 4 bases, with 20 bases between them. CDR1 and CDR2 (germline): SNHLY, FYNNEI. This CDR3 region has 17 residues. The CDR3 here is CASSETPSLLEVYGYTF. The CDR3 coding sequence is TGTGCCAGCAGTGAAACTCCCTCCTTGCTTGAGGTCTATGGCTACACCTTC.

The chain recombines TRBV18 with TRBJ2-1; TRBD2 agrees at 9 bases. From germline, CDR1 is KGHSH and CDR2 LQKENI. J lost 2 bases, V lost 2 bases, and 4 bases had no gene match. The CDR3 length is 16 residues. The chain's CDR3 is CASSPMTSGTYNEQFF. The CDR3 DNA reads as TGTGCCAGCTCACCAATGACTAGCGGTACCTACAATGAGCAGTTCTTC.